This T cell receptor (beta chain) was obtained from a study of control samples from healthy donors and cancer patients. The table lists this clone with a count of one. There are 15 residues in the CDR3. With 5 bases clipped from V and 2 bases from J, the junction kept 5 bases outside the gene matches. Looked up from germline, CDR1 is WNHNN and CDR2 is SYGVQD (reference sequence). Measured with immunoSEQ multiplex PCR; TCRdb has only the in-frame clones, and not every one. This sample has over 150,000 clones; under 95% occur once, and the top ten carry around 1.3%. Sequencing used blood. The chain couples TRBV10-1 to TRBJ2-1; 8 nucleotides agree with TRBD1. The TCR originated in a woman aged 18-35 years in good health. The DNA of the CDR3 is TGCGCCAGCAGTCCACAGGGGGTTGCCTACAATGAGCAGTTCTTC. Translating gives CASSPQGVAYNEQFF.